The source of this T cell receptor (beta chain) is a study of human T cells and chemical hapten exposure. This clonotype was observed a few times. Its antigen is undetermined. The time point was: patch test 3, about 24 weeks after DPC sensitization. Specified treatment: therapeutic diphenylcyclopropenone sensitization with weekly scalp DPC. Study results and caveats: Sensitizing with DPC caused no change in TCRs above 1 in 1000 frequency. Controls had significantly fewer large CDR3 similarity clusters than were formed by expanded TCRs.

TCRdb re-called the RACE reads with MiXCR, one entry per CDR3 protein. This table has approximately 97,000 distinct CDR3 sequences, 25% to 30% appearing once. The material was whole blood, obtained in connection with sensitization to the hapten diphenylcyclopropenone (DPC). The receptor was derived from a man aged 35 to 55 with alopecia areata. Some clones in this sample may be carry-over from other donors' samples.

The CDR3 protein is CASSGKTGNTEAFF. DNA of the CDR3: TGTGCCAGCAGCGGCAAGACAGGGAACACTGAAGCTTTCTTT. J is TRBJ1-1 and V is TRBV5-4, with a tentative D call TRBD1 (6 bases). CDR1 and CDR2 from the germline V gene are SGHNT and YYREEE (reference sequence). Trimming pared 4 bases from V and 1 base from J, leaving 11 bases between. This CDR3 contains 14 residues.